These 14 T cell receptor beta chains were sequenced from one sample in a study of T cells in women clearing cervical HPV infection. Measured with immunoSEQ multiplex PCR; TCRdb has only the in-frame clones, and not every one. This repertoire includes 25,000 to 35,000 clones. Sample: blood buffy coat. The receptor set was obtained from a woman aged 18-69 years with a cervical HPV16 infection that either progressed to CIN3+ or cleared (not recorded which).

Frequency places this clone as medium-sized (0.01 to 0.1%). One end of the junction fails to match germline, which may point to a read error. The CDR3 end falls 3 residues outside the read, so it is completed with the germline J gene. The chain joins TRBV4-2 to TRBJ1-1; the D gene is possibly TRBD1 (5 bases). CDR1 is LGHNA, CDR2 YNFKEQ, per germline. The CDR3 sequence is 14 residues long. CDR3 loop: CASSQEPGSTEAFF. CDR3 DNA (partial): TGCGCCAGCAGCCAAGAACCAGGGAGCACTGAA.

As to this clone: The CDR3 goes on 3 residues after the read ends, and that part is filled in from the germline J gene. Other DNA sequences in this specimen translate into the identical CDR3. V and J are TRBV29-1 and TRBJ1-2; no clear D gene. Between the trimmed V and J ends, which lost 7 bases and 6 bases, there was a span of 12 bases. The CDR3 spans 11 residues. Germline lookup yields CDR1 SQVTM and CDR2 ANQGSEA. The sequenced part of the CDR3 DNA is TGCAGCGGGCGTCGGGGAGATGGC. Translated, it gives CSGRRGDG. The full CDR3 reads CSGRRGDGYTF.

CDR3 bases read: TGTGCCAGCAGCTTTAGTAGGGCGATGTACGAG. Translation: CASSFSRAMYE. The CDR3 reads in full as CASSFSRAMYEQYF. V is TRBV7-2 and J is TRBJ2-7; the D is unclear. The read gets to within 3 residues of the CDR3 end, and the germline J gene fills in the rest. The CDR3 is 14 residues long. V lost 3 bases and J lost 4, with 13 bases in between. Germline loops: CDR1 SGHTA, CDR2 FQGNSA.

With regard to this clone: The read finishes 3 residues shy of the CDR3 end, and the germline J gene is used to complete it. The chain recombines TRBV28 with TRBJ2-7, with 8 bases that match TRBD2. The length of the CDR3 is 12 residues. With V trimmed by 8 bases and J by 4 bases, 4 bases remained unmatched. CDR1 is MDHEN, CDR2 SYDVKM, per germline. CDR3 region: CASQRELYEQYF. The part of the CDR3 DNA that was read is TGTGCCAGCCAGCGGGAGCTGTACGAG.

Regarding this clone: The read falls 3 residues short of the CDR3 end, and the missing part is taken from the germline J gene. J is TRBJ2-1 and V is TRBV7-9; 8 nucleotides agree with TRBD1. Germline V gives CDR1 SEHNR, CDR2 FQNEAQ (reference sequence). The J segment lost 9 bases and the V segment lost 4 bases, leaving 2 bases of the junction unmatched. The CDR3 is 12 amino acids. CDR3 protein: CASSWTGTEQFF. CDR3 DNA, as far as it was read: TGTGCCAGCAGCTGGACAGGGACTGAG.

Turning to this clone: The read gets to within 3 residues of the CDR3 end, and the germline J gene fills in the rest. This chain links TRBV7-8 with TRBJ1-1; TRBD1 matches at 9 bases. CDR3 length equals 15 residues. Unmatched junction bases numbered 10, after V lost 4 bases and J lost 7 bases. Germline CDR1 and CDR2: SGHVS and FQNEAQ. Partial CDR3 DNA: TGTGCCAGCAGCTCGAACCGGGACAGGGTTAATGAA. Protein product: CASSSNRDRVNE. In full, the CDR3 reads CASSSNRDRVNEAFF.

In regard to this clone: The sequenced fragment ends 3 residues before the CDR3 boundary, so the rest is inferred from the germline J gene. The chain combines TRBV16 with TRBJ1-6; 9 bases line up with TRBD1. V gave up 7 bases and J gave up 10 bases; unmatched junction bases: 5. This CDR3 spans 13 amino acids. Germline CDR1 and CDR2: KGHSY and FQNENV. CDR3 loop: CASTRQGGSPLHF. The covered CDR3 bases are TGTGCCAGCACCCGACAGGGGGGGTCACCC. Looking up the rest from reference TRBV16 and TRBJ1-6 gives the full variable domain: GEEVAQTPKHLVRGEGQKAKLYCAPIKGHSYVFWYQQVLKNEFKFLISFQNENVFDETGMPKERFSAKCLPNSPCSLEIQATKLEDSAVYFCASTRQGGSPLHFGNGTRLTVT.

CDR3 region: CASSFLSGTDTQYF. The CDR3 DNA, read in part, is TGTGCCAGCAGTTTCCTATCAGGAACAGATACG. The J gene is TRBJ2-3, the V gene TRBV28; D is undetermined. The read gets to within 3 residues of the CDR3 end, and the germline J gene fills in the rest. The CDR3 is 14 amino acids. Trimming took 3 bases from V and 3 from J, leaving 10 bases between them. Germline V gene data show CDR1 as MDHEN and CDR2 as SYDVKM.

Turning to this clone: The read halts 3 residues ahead of the CDR3 end, with the missing end drawn from the germline J gene. The chain couples TRBV20-1 to TRBJ1-5; D is perhaps TRBD1 (6 bases). The CDR3 runs to 12 residues. V was cut by 7 bases and J by 2 bases, with 9 bases left in between. CDR1 DFQATT and CDR2 SNEGSKA come from the germline V gene (reference sequence). The part of the CDR3 DNA that was read is TGCAGTGTCTCAGGGGGCAATCAGCCC. Its translation: CSVSGGNQP. The CDR3 in full is CSVSGGNQPQHF.

As regards this clone: Read coverage stops 3 residues before the CDR3 terminus; the germline J gene supplies the remainder. This rearrangement joins TRBV11-2 to TRBJ1-4; unclear D gene. Germline V gives CDR1 SGHAT, CDR2 FQNNGV. Trimming cost V 3 bases and J 4 bases, with 9 bases left between them. The CDR3 is 14 residues long. Incomplete CDR3 DNA: TGTGCCAGCAGCTTGAGGAGCGATAATGAAAAA. Translated, it gives CASSLRSDNEK. From start to end, the CDR3 is CASSLRSDNEKLFF.

As concerns this clone: The read terminates 3 residues ahead of where the CDR3 ends, so the germline J gene completes it. The genes are TRBV7-9 and TRBJ2-5; perhaps TRBD2 as D (5 bases). Germline CDR1 is SEHNR and CDR2 is FQNEAQ (reference sequence). The CDR3 consists of 13 residues. V was pared by 10 bases and J by 0 bases, with 12 bases between. CDR3 in amino acids: CATYGLNQETQYF. The sequenced part of the CDR3 DNA is TGTGCCACCTACGGACTGAACCAAGAGACC.

For this clone: The read falls 3 residues short of the CDR3 end, and the missing part is taken from the germline J gene. This chain connects TRBV30 to TRBJ2-3, with TRBD2 identical over 12 bases. V lost 2 bases, J lost 1 base, and 4 bases stayed unmatched. Germline V gene lookup returns CDR1 GTSNPN and CDR2 SVGIG (reference sequence). CDR3 length: 16 amino acids. CDR3 loop: CAWSKGLAGRTDTQYF. CDR3 bases read: TGTGCCTGGAGTAAGGGACTAGCGGGTCGCACAGATACG.

With regard to this clone: Sequencing ends 3 residues short of the CDR3 end; the germline J gene provides the rest. V is TRBV29-1 and J is TRBJ2-3, with TRBD2 identical over 7 bases. Germline V gene sequence: CDR1 SQVTM, CDR2 ANQGSEA. The CDR3 is 13 amino acids. J lost 4 bases, V lost 6 bases, and 7 bases had no gene match. The part of the CDR3 DNA that was read is TGCAGCGTGGGACTAACGACGGCAGATACG. This sequence encodes CSVGLTTADT. The full CDR3 sequence reads CSVGLTTADTQYF.

With respect to this clone: With the read ending 3 residues before the CDR3 end, the germline J gene is used to fill in that end. The V gene is TRBV6-2 or TRBV6-3, the J gene TRBJ2-7; a weak D match, TRBD1 (7 bases). The germline V gene has CDR1 MNHEY and CDR2 SVGEGT. This CDR3 region has 16 residues. Trimming took 7 bases from V and 3 from J, leaving 22 bases between them. CDR3 amino acids: CASINQGGQEDYEQYF. The covered CDR3 bases are TGTGCCAGCATTAACCAGGGAGGACAGGAAGACTACGAG.